A single sample gave rise to the 23 T cell receptor beta chains below, sequenced in a study of Ad26.COV2.S vaccination and SARS-CoV-2 variants. Some clones are missing from TCRdb's copy, which holds only in-frame ones; the method was immunoSEQ multiplex PCR. The top ten clones hold 5% of a sample with under 150,000 clones, more than 80% of them seen once. The sample in question was peripheral blood, obtained after recovery from COVID-19. The origin of the receptors is a human donor who had recovered from COVID-19.

V is TRBV6-4 and J is TRBJ1-1, with unresolved D. Germline V CDR1 and CDR2: MRHNA, SNTAGT. V was clipped by 3 bases and J by 0 bases, with 2 bases between them. This CDR3 has 12 amino acids. The CDR3 protein is CASSEVNTEAFF. The DNA for the CDR3 is TGTGCCAGCAGTGAGGTGAACACTGAAGCTTTCTTT.

The chain joins TRBV18 to TRBJ2-5; D might be TRBD1 or TRBD2, each matching 5 bases. CDR1 is KGHSH and CDR2 is LQKENI in the germline V gene. This CDR3 is 16 amino acids long. Trimming cost V 3 bases and J 0 bases, with 14 bases left between them. Written as DNA, the CDR3 is TGTGCCAGCTCACCCCCGCCGGGACGGAACCAAGAGACCCAGTACTTC. Its protein is CASSPPPGRNQETQYF.

DNA of the CDR3: TGTGCCAGCAGCTCAGATCGCGGCCAAGAGACCCAGTACTTC. Translating gives CASSSDRGQETQYF. The chain combines TRBV7-8 with TRBJ2-5; no reliable D call. Germline V gene lookup returns CDR1 SGHVS and CDR2 FQNEAQ. Trimming took off 4 bases at V and 1 base at J, with 10 bases between the two ends. The CDR3 loop spans 14 amino acids.

V and J are TRBV6-5 and TRBJ1-4; D might be TRBD1 (5 bases). Trimming removed 10 bases from V and 6 bases from J, with 15 bases in between. This CDR3 contains 13 residues. CDR1 MNHEY and CDR2 SVGAGI come from the germline V gene. CDR3 nucleotide sequence: TGTGCCACCAAGGGGCGGAGCTATGAAAAACTGTTTTTT. This sequence encodes CATKGRSYEKLFF.

The chain links TRBV28 to TRBJ1-2; tentatively, D is TRBD1 (6 bases). The V and J ends lost 5 bases and 6 bases respectively, with 19 bases between them. The germline V gene encodes CDR1 MDHEN and CDR2 SYDVKM. This CDR3 has 15 residues. CDR3 region: CASSGGQTSPDGYTF. The CDR3 DNA reads TGTGCCAGCAGTGGCGGACAGACCTCTCCGGATGGCTACACCTTC.

The gene calls are TRBV3-1 (or the pseudogene TRBV3-2) and TRBJ1-3; D is ambiguous. The CDR3 has 15 amino acids. Trimming pared 1 base from V and 2 bases from J, leaving 9 bases between. Germline V CDR1 and CDR2: LGHDT, YNNKEL (reference sequence). The CDR3 sequence is CASSQVSPTGNTIYF. The CDR3 DNA follows: TGTGCCAGCAGCCAAGTCTCTCCTACTGGAAACACCATATATTTT.

This chain joins TRBV5-6 and TRBJ1-2; D not certain. This CDR3 is 15 amino acids long. The V gene lost 0 bases and the J gene lost 4 bases, with 13 bases spanning the gap. CDR1 and CDR2 (germline): SGHDT, YYEEEE. CDR3 residues: CASSLAGLGIYGYTF. The CDR3 DNA follows: TGTGCCAGCAGCTTGGCCGGGTTGGGTATCTATGGCTACACCTTC.

The chain joins TRBV28 to TRBJ2-3, with D possibly being TRBD1 or TRBD2 (5 bases each). Germline values: CDR1 MDHEN, CDR2 SYDVKM. The CDR3 runs to 15 residues. V gave up 6 bases and J gave up 3 bases, with 16 bases separating them. CDR3 sequence (DNA): TGTGCCAGCAGCCGAGGTGGGACGGTGACAGATACGCAGTATTTT. Its protein product is CASSRGGTVTDTQYF.

This chain links TRBV28 with TRBJ1-2; D unresolved. Trimming took 5 bases from V and 10 from J, leaving 20 bases between them. Germline CDR1 and CDR2: MDHEN and SYDVKM. The CDR3 runs 14 residues. In nucleotides, the CDR3 is TGTGCCAGCAGTCTCCCCCGCGGAGGACTAGACTACACCTTC. Translation gives CASSLPRGGLDYTF.

The chain links TRBV6-1 to TRBJ1-6, with 8 bases aligning to TRBD1. The CDR3 contains 15 residues. Trimming removed 6 bases from V and 10 bases from J; junction bases left unmatched: 11. The germline CDR1 and CDR2 sequences are MNHNS and SASEGT. CDR3: CASSDSGQVGSPLHF. Here the CDR3 DNA reads TGTGCCAGCAGCGACTCGGGACAGGTGGGATCACCCCTCCACTTT.

The chain couples TRBV7-2 to TRBJ2-2; 12 bases map to TRBD2. This CDR3 is built from 15 residues. V gave up 5 bases and J gave up 5 bases; unmatched junction bases: 3. Per the germline V gene, CDR1 is SGHTA and CDR2 is FQGNSA. The CDR3, as DNA: TGTGCCAGCAGCGAACTAGCGGGGGGTACCGGGGAGCTGTTTTTT. Encoded protein: CASSELAGGTGELFF.

The sample holds one count of this clone. Other DNA sequences from this sample encode an identical CDR3 as well. The genes are TRBV7-2 and TRBJ1-5, with D possibly TRBD1 on 6 matching bases. The CDR3 extends over 13 amino acids. The germline CDR1 and CDR2 sequences are SGHTA and FQGNSA. Trimming took 2 bases from V and 4 from J, leaving 6 bases between them. The CDR3 loop is CASSLRGNQPQHF. The CDR3 DNA sequence: TGTGCCAGCAGCTTAAGGGGGAATCAGCCCCAGCATTTT. The entire variable domain, with the rest obtained from reference TRBV7-2 and TRBJ1-5, is as follows: GAGVSQSPSNKVTEKGKDVELRCDPISGHTALYWYRQSLGQGLEFLIYFQGNSAPDKSGLPSDRFSAERTGGSVSTLTIQRTQQEDSAVYLCASSLRGNQPQHFGDGTRLSIL.

In DNA, the CDR3 is TGCGCCAGCAGCCAATCCGTTGCTTCAGATACGCAGTATTTT. This sequence encodes CASSQSVASDTQYF. The chain carries TRBV4-3 and TRBJ2-3; D is undetermined. Germline assignment: CDR1 LGHNA and CDR2 YSLEER. V gave up 2 bases and J gave up 4 bases, with 10 bases separating them. The CDR3 is 14 residues long.

The chain links TRBV20-1 to TRBJ1-2; no reliable D call. CDR3 length: 11 residues. Germline loops: CDR1 DFQATT, CDR2 SNEGSKA (reference sequence). V lost 1 base and J 6 bases, leaving 6 bases between the germline ends. The CDR3 is CSARALDGYTF. The CDR3 DNA reads as TGCAGTGCTAGAGCCCTTGATGGCTACACCTTC.

The rearrangement links TRBV29-1 to TRBJ1-4; D gene unclear. The length of the CDR3 is 12 residues. V lost 3 bases and J lost 8, with 10 bases in between. Looked up from germline, CDR1 is SQVTM and CDR2 is ANQGSEA. Here the CDR3 DNA reads TGCAGCGTTGAGAAGGATGACGAAAAACTGTTTTTT. It encodes CSVEKDDEKLFF.

The chain recombines TRBV7-9 with TRBJ2-7, with TRBD1 identical over 7 bases. V shed 1 base and J 2 bases; nucleotides not matched to a gene: 5. This CDR3 region has 15 residues. Per the germline V gene, CDR1 is SEHNR and CDR2 is FQNEAQ (reference sequence). The CDR3 coding sequence is TGTGCCAGCAGCTTAGGGGACAGCCTTACCTACGAGCAGTACTTC. This translates into CASSLGDSLTYEQYF.

The chain links TRBV28 to TRBJ2-7; either TRBD1 or TRBD2 may supply D (6 bases each). In germline, CDR1 is MDHEN, CDR2 SYDVKM. CDR3 size: 14 residues. Deletions cut 2 bases from V and 3 bases from J, with 11 bases between. For the CDR3, the DNA is TGTGCCAGCAGTTTAGGGGGGCGGCTCTACGAGCAGTACTTC. Amino acids: CASSLGGRLYEQYF.

This clone came up once. J is TRBJ1-2 and V is TRBV5-4; perhaps TRBD1 as D (6 bases). The germline V gene has CDR1 SGHNT and CDR2 YYREEE (reference sequence). This CDR3 has 16 amino acids. Trimming cost V 4 bases and J 2 bases, with 18 bases left between them. CDR3 residues: CASSPHRQEPNYGYTF. The CDR3 DNA reads TGTGCCAGCAGCCCCCACCGACAGGAACCCAACTATGGCTACACCTTC.

CDR3: CATSGASRGVQETQYF. The CDR3 DNA reads TGTGCCACCAGTGGCGCTAGCAGGGGGGTCCAAGAGACCCAGTACTTC. V usage is TRBV24-1 and J usage is TRBJ2-5, with D possibly TRBD1 on 7 matching bases. Trimming removed 5 bases at V and 1 base at J, with 16 bases between. This CDR3 has 16 residues. From germline, CDR1 is KGHDR and CDR2 SFDVKD.

CDR3 nucleotides: TGTGCCAGCAGCTCCCCAGGGGCGCGGGCCCTCTACGAGCAGTACTTC. Translated: CASSSPGARALYEQYF. The J gene is TRBJ2-7, the V gene TRBV5-6; TRBD1 might be the D (6 bases). The CDR3 spans 16 residues. Germline values: CDR1 SGHDT, CDR2 YYEEEE. V was pared by 3 bases and J by 3 bases, with 19 bases between.

V usage is TRBV25-1 and J usage is TRBJ2-7, with TRBD1 matching 7 bases. Germline values: CDR1 MGHDK, CDR2 SYGVNS. V gave up 2 bases and J gave up 5 bases; unmatched junction bases: 6. The CDR3 is made up of 14 amino acids. The CDR3 bases are TGTGCCAGCAGTGAAAGGGCAGGGGGAGACGAGCAGTACTTC. Protein sequence: CASSERAGGDEQYF.

This chain uses TRBV28 with TRBJ1-3; a weak D match, TRBD1 (5 bases). The V and J ends lost 6 bases and 1 base respectively, with 13 bases between them. The CDR3 length is 15 residues. Germline CDR1 MDHEN, CDR2 SYDVKM. CDR3 DNA sequence: TGTGCCAGCAGGGCGGGGCCGGCGTCTGGAAACACCATATATTTT. This sequence encodes CASRAGPASGNTIYF.

The chain joins TRBV28 to TRBJ1-6; no firm D call. The CDR3 has 14 residues. Trimming cost V 3 bases and J 9 bases, with 12 bases left between them. CDR1 and CDR2 from the germline V gene are MDHEN and SYDVKM. This CDR3 is CASSFAGPSSPLHF. The CDR3 DNA reads TGTGCCAGCAGTTTTGCCGGGCCGAGTTCACCCCTCCACTTT.